A single T cell receptor beta chain is shown here with its context. The CDR3 totals 14 residues. Trimming cost V 6 bases and J 0 bases, with 12 bases left between them. Germline CDR1 SGDLS, CDR2 YYNGEE. The entry originates in a study of blood T cell repertoires in COVID-19. Study information: The origin of the acute and convalescent COVID-19 samples was the United States, Italy and Spain. The cDNA or gDNA used as material had been derived from T cells, B-cell-depleted T cells, or PBMCs.

Original handling: Amplification with reference gene primers provided the estimates of nucleated cell counts. Produced via immunoSEQ multiplex PCR; TCRdb's table is partial and in-frame only. V and J calls and clone size are as listed in that table; D and trimming were resolved from the DNA. The sample includes approximately 100,000 clones, approximately 81% of them seen just once. Sequenced material: peripheral blood. The chain uses TRBV9 and TRBJ1-1; D is unclear. This TCR was recovered from a human donor in a cohort sampled during active COVID-19. The CDR3 loop is CASNAGGMNTEAFF. The CDR3 nucleotides are TGTGCCAGCAACGCAGGAGGTATGAACACTGAAGCTTTCTTT.